The T cell receptor (beta chain) under discussion was sequenced for a study of molecular identifiers for immune sequencing clone quantification (dated by TCRdb to the late 2010s). Describing the broader study: For a replicate experiment, the RNA from either about 20,000 or 100,000 naive CD8 T cells was divided into five aliquots, and four of those aliquots went on to sequencing. The study was a methods study using CD8 T cells to benchmark molecular-identifier clustering-based TCR repertoire sequencing (MIDCIRS) and TCR RNA copy counting.

At the junction V is shortened by 0 bases and J by 1 base, with 6 bases in between. From the cysteine up to the phenylalanine, the CDR3 has a length of 14 residues. Only the CDR3 DNA stays, 42 bases, in frame from base 1. CDR1 and CDR2, looked up from the germline V gene (reference sequence), are PRHDT and FYEKMQ. The full study reports these points: Highly expanded clone sizes could be underestimated if identical TCR molecules share a barcode. Modeling estimated around 3 recovered TCR RNA copies per cell, compared with about 10 by digital PCR, which implies around 30% capture efficiency. In CMV-specific effector cells, clones with more than 20 RNA copies contained over 97% of molecules, whereas in naive cells such clones contained under 1% of molecules. When barcode sub-clustering was left out, chimeric consensus sequences inflated TCR diversity, with chimeras reaching as high as 47%. The naive libraries included spiked-in Jurkat TCR RNA (10 copies' worth), and this Jurkat TCR RNA is not part of the donor repertoire. Even against a background of some 1 million naive CD8 T cells, spiked-in Jurkat TCR RNA amounting to a single cell's worth was reported to be detectable.

This clonotype was observed many times. The specificity of this receptor is unknown. Per-base quality was not reported, and no clone a single base away is much larger than it. Naive CD8 T cell libraries were made from about 21,000 to 970,000 sorted cells using 10%, 30% or 50% of purified RNA. Naive CD8 T cells were FACS-sorted as CD8+CD4-CCR7+CD45RA+ on a BD FACSAria II into RLT Plus buffer. Nine to eleven TCR copies' worth of Jurkat RNA were spiked into roughly 17,000-1,100,000 naive CD8 T cell samples to test detection sensitivity. Enrichment of CD8 T cells was done with RosetteSep CD8+ T Cell Enrichment Cocktail plus Ficoll-Paque, and ACK red cell lysis came afterward. Receptor libraries were prepared by PCR. TCRdb records Illumina HiSeq 4000 as the sequencer. Bulk TCR libraries were generated as previously described, with the TCR primers listed in Table S5 used. Purification of total RNA was performed with the Qiagen AllPrep DNA/RNA kit. Reads from multiple sequencing runs of the same library were pooled before analysis. Processing in the source paper ran as follows. Reads were retained only if the reads had an exact TCR constant sequence, and the retained reads were trimmed to 150 nt and grouped according to their 12-nt molecular barcodes. Reads within each barcode group were sub-clustered using a 15% Levenshtein threshold, and quality-weighted consensus sequences were constructed for each RNA molecule. Non-functional sequences were removed, as were lower-count sequences one edit away from another. On the basis of fitting two negative binomial distributions, barcode sub-clusters with fewer than 20% of the maximum read count were discarded. The public reads were run again by TCRdb, first through fastp at Q25 and then through MiXCR, and only productive beta chains were kept. Identical CDR3 protein sequences are pooled into one entry, listed with their most common genes and DNA. Here the V and J calls rest on TCRdb's processing, not on the authors' analysis. The table for this sample lists hundreds of thousands of distinct CDR3 sequences; about a fifth of them were counted only once. The ten biggest clones cover about 0.81% of the sample.

The sample comprised naive CD8+ T cells from blood, with Jurkat cell RNA spiked in. Reading the label with the study, this specimen's cell subset or site is: FACS-sorted CD8+CD4-CCR7+CD45RA+ naive T cells. This clonotype was sampled from a human donor in good health. Some libraries in this study had Jurkat cell RNA spiked in. The chain joins TRBV13 to TRBJ2-5; the D gene is unclear. The nucleotides are TGTGCCAGCAGCTTAGGTGGAATCCAAGAGACCCAGTACTTC. It translates as CASSLGGIQETQYF.